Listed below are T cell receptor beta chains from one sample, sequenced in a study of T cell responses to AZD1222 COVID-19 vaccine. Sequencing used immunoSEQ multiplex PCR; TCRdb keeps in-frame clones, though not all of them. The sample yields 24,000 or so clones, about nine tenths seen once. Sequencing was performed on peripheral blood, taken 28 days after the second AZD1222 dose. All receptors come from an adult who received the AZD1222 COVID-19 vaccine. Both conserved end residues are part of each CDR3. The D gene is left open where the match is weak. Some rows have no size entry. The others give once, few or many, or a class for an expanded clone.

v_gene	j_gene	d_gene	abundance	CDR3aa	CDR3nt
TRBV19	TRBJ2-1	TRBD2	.	CASSIDPFGLEFF	TGTGCCAGTAGTATAGATCCCTTTGGACTAGAGTTCTTC
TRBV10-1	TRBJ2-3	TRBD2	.	CASQGSGTDTQYF	TGCGCCAGCCAGGGTAGCGGGACAGATACGCAGTATTTT
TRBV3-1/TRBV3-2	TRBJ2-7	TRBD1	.	CASSLDRSYEQYF	TGTGCCAGCAGCCTGGACAGGTCCTACGAGCAGTACTTC
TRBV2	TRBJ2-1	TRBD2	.	CASSEGTSGYNEQFF	TGTGCCAGCAGTGAAGGGACTAGCGGATACAATGAGCAGTTCTTC
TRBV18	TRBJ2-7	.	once	CASSPQGISYEQYF	TGTGCCAGCTCACCACAAGGAATTTCCTACGAGCAGTACTTC
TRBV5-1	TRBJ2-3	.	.	CASSLLQSFSTDTQYF	TGCGCCAGCAGCTTGCTCCAATCTTTTAGCACAGATACGCAGTATTTT
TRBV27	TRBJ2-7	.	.	CATFSVSEQYF	TGTGCCACCTTCTCTGTCAGCGAGCAGTACTTC
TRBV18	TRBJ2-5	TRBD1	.	CASSPGQGDGETQYF	TGTGCCAGCTCACCCGGACAGGGGGATGGGGAGACCCAGTACTTC
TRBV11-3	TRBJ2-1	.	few	CASSSSDSYNEQFF	TGTGCCAGCAGCTCCTCGGACTCGTACAATGAGCAGTTCTTC
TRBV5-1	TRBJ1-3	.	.	CASSFGLSGNTIYF	TGCGCCAGCAGCTTCGGGCTCTCTGGAAACACCATATATTTT
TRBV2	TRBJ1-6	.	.	CASRQDSGVNSPLHF	TGTGCCAGCAGGCAGGACTCCGGGGTTAATTCACCCCTCCACTTT
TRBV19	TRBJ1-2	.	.	CASRDLQSPEGYGYTF	TGTGCCAGTAGAGATTTACAATCCCCGGAAGGGTATGGCTACACCTTC
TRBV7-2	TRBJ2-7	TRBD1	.	CASSLEPGQSYEQYF	TGTGCCAGCAGCTTAGAACCGGGACAGTCCTACGAGCAGTACTTC
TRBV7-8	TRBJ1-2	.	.	CASSPRERVAVYTF	TGTGCCAGCAGCCCTCGTGAGAGGGTTGCCGTCTACACCTTC
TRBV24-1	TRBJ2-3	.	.	CATSDSILGDGTDTQYF	TGTGCCACCAGTGATTCAATACTAGGGGATGGCACAGATACGCAGTATTTT
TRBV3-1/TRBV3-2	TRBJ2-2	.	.	CASSHRALATLGTGELFF	TGTGCCAGCAGCCATAGGGCTCTAGCGACCCTCGGAACCGGGGAGCTGTTTTTT
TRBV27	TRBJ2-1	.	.	CASSSPGGYNEQFF	TGTGCCAGCAGTTCCCCCGGGGGCTACAATGAGCAGTTCTTC
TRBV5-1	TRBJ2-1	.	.	CASSLADYSYNEQFF	TGCGCCAGCAGCTTGGCGGACTACTCCTACAATGAGCAGTTCTTC
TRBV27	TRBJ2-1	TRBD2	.	CASSTWTSGGYYNEQFF	TGTGCCAGCAGTACCTGGACTAGCGGCGGGTACTACAATGAGCAGTTCTTC
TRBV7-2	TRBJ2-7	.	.	CASSPGLASYEQYF	TGTGCCAGCAGCCCGGGACTCGCTTCCTACGAGCAGTACTTC
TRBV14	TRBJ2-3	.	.	CASSQGRHTDTQYF	TGTGCCAGCAGCCAAGGACGGCACACAGATACGCAGTATTTT
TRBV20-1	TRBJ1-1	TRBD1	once	CSARQGAEAFF	TGCAGTGCCAGGCAGGGGGCTGAAGCTTTCTTT
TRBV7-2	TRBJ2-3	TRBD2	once	CASRLAGTDTQYF	TGTGCCAGCAGACTAGCGGGAACAGATACGCAGTATTTT
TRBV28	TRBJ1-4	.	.	CASSVVGATNEKLFF	TGTGCCAGCAGTGTCGTTGGTGCAACTAATGAAAAACTGTTTTTT
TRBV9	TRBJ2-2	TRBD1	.	CASSVGVGGNRELFF	TGTGCCAGCAGCGTAGGGGTAGGGGGCAACCGGGAGCTGTTTTTT
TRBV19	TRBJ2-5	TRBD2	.	CASSIGSGETQYF	TGTGCCAGTAGTATCGGTAGCGGGGAGACCCAGTACTTC
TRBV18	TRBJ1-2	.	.	CASSPQGRPYGYTF	TGTGCCAGCTCACCACAGGGACGACCCTATGGCTACACCTTC
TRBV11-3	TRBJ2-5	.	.	CASSRGMQETQYF	TGTGCCAGCAGCCGAGGAATGCAAGAGACCCAGTACTTC
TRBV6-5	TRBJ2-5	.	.	CASSYSGSQETQYF	TGTGCCAGCAGTTACTCGGGGAGTCAAGAGACCCAGTACTTC
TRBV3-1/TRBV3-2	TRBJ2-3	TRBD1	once	CASSHKRGGQGGDTQYF	TGTGCCAGCAGCCATAAAAGGGGAGGACAGGGGGGAGATACGCAGTATTTT
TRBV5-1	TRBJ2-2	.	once	CASSLEPTGTGELFF	TGCGCCAGCAGCTTGGAACCAACGGGTACCGGGGAGCTGTTTTTT
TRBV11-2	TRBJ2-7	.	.	CASSPPATHLQQYF	TGTGCCAGCAGTCCCCCCGCCACCCACCTTCAGCAGTACTTC
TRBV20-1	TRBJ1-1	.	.	CSARHTEAFF	TGCAGTGCCAGGCACACTGAAGCTTTCTTT
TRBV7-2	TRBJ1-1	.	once	CASSSGANTEAFF	TGTGCCAGCAGCTCCGGGGCGAACACTGAAGCTTTCTTT
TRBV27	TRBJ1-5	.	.	CASSRAGRNQPQHF	TGTGCCAGCAGCCGAGCTGGTCGCAATCAGCCCCAGCATTTT
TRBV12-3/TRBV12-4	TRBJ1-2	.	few	CASNRGQNYGYTF	TGTGCCAGCAACCGAGGACAGAACTATGGCTACACCTTC